Below, 21 T cell receptor beta chains from the same sample are listed, as sequenced in a study of post-analysis software for immune sequencing data. Antigens for these TCRs are unknown. The TCR beta cDNA libraries contained unique molecular identifiers. TCRdb recomputed calls from the PCR reads with MiXCR, one row per CDR3 protein. The sample lists about 200,000 distinct CDR3 sequences; around 30% were seen once. Broader study findings: Patients used four to six TRBV segments, including TRBV5-6, TRBV5-1 and TRBV20-1, more often than controls.

Material for sequencing was blood. All receptors come from a girl aged 2 to 17 with multiple sclerosis.

A note on this clonotype: One base away lies a much larger clone, so this may be a sequencing read error. This rearrangement joins TRBV5-1 to TRBJ2-7; D is perhaps TRBD2 (6 bases). This CDR3 has 12 residues. Germline CDR1 is SGHRS and CDR2 is YFSETQ. CDR3 bases: TGCACCAGCAGCTTGGACTACTACGAGCAGTACTTC. This sequence encodes CTSSLDYYEQYF.

As concerns this clonotype: The junction departs from germline at one end; a sequencing error may be responsible. The genes are TRBV4-2 and TRBJ2-3; 9 bases line up with TRBD2. Germline V gene sequence: CDR1 LGHNA, CDR2 YNFKEQ. The CDR3 covers 16 residues. CDR3 in DNA: TGTGCCAGCAGCCAAGAGGGCCAGCGGGGGGCTGATACACAGTATTTT. Translation: CASSQEGQRGADTQYF.

In this sample, this clonotype turned up once. This may arise from a read error, as a much more abundant clone is one base away. The chain employs TRBV29-1 and TRBJ2-1; a possible D gene is TRBD1 (6 bases). The CDR3 loop spans 15 amino acids. Germline V gene lookup returns CDR1 SQVTM and CDR2 ANQGSEA. V lost 6 bases to trimming and J lost 4 bases, with 19 bases between them. For the CDR3, the DNA is TGCAGCGTGTCTGGGGGCGACTTTAATTACAATGAGCAGTTCTTC. It translates to CSVSGGDFNYNEQFF.

Comment on this clonotype: A read error is possible here, since a much larger clone lies one base away. V is TRBV28 and J is TRBJ2-7; TRBD1 aligns across 9 bases. Germline-derived CDR1 and CDR2 are MDHEN and SYDVKM. The CDR3 runs 15 residues. V lost 1 base and J lost 4; bases outside the gene matches: 5. CDR3 amino acids: CASSLYGQGSYEQYF. In DNA form, the CDR3 reads TGTGCCAGCAGTTTATATGGACAGGGGAGTTACGAGCAGTACTTC.

This clonotype occurred many times. In DNA form, the CDR3 reads TGTGCCAGCAGTTTCAGGGGGTCAGGAGAGACCCAGTACTTC. This translates into CASSFRGSGETQYF. The chain links TRBV28 to TRBJ2-5; 7 bases map to TRBD1. The CDR3 spans 14 residues. Germline trimming cut 3 bases from V and 4 bases from J; bases unmatched to any gene: 5. In germline, CDR1 is MDHEN, CDR2 SYDVKM.

Notes on this clonotype: A much larger clone lies one base from this, so it may be a read error. The chain joins TRBV28 to TRBJ2-3; 10 bases are a match to TRBD2. Germline V gene sequence: CDR1 MDHEN, CDR2 SYDVKM. There are 18 residues in the CDR3. CDR3 residues: CASSPGLAGVGGGDTRYF. The CDR3 coding sequence is TGTGCCAGCAGCCCCGGTCTAGCGGGAGTTGGTGGCGGAGATACGCGGTATTTT.

V is TRBV9 and J is TRBJ2-7; D is perhaps TRBD2 (7 bases). TRBJ2-5 explains the end of the DNA better; the J call may be wrong. The CDR3 sequence is 14 residues long. Germline CDR1 SGDLS, CDR2 YYNGEE. The CDR3 sequence: CASSRGGDYETQYF. CDR3 in DNA: TGTGCCAGCAGTAGGGGGGGGGACTATGAGACCCAGTACTTC.

This clonotype was counted a single time. This chain uses TRBV29-1 with TRBJ1-1; D perhaps matches TRBD1 (5 bases). Germline values: CDR1 SQVTM, CDR2 ANQGSEA. The CDR3 loop spans 13 amino acids. V shed 7 bases and J shed 3 bases, with 15 bases lying between them. The chain's CDR3 is CSARDGGYTEAFF. The DNA of the CDR3 is TGCAGCGCCAGGGACGGGGGATACACTGAAGCTTTCTTT.

This clonotype was seen ten or more times. This chain joins TRBV6-4 and TRBJ2-1; D perhaps matches TRBD1 (5 bases). Trimming shortened V by 4 bases and J by 1 base, and 11 bases separated the two germline ends. Germline CDR1 MRHNA, CDR2 SNTAGT. CDR3 length equals 15 residues. The CDR3 here is CASSGQPKSYNEQFF. CDR3 DNA sequence: TGTGCCAGCAGTGGACAGCCCAAGTCCTACAATGAGCAGTTCTTC.

This clonotype was detected only a few times. This sequence may be a read error, since a much larger clone differs from it by one base. The chain recombines TRBV24-1 with TRBJ2-7; TRBD1 agrees at 7 bases. The CDR3 is 16 residues long. V was pared by 2 bases and J by 7 bases, with 13 bases of the junction left unmatched. Germline lookup yields CDR1 KGHDR and CDR2 SFDVKD. CDR3 nucleotide sequence: TGTGCCACCAGTGATTCTCGACAGGGCCTTTACAATGAGCAGTACTTC. It encodes CATSDSRQGLYNEQYF.

The chain uses TRBV5-1 and TRBJ1-5, with TRBD1 matching over 8 bases. The V and J ends lost 3 bases and 9 bases, in that order; junction bases with no gene match: 11. The germline V gene encodes CDR1 SGHRS and CDR2 YFSETQ. The CDR3 spans 15 residues. Written as DNA, the CDR3 is TGCGCCAGCAGCTCAGGACAGGGAGGAGAACGGCCCCAGCATTTT. Its translation is CASSSGQGGERPQHF.

This chain links TRBV9 with TRBJ1-1, with TRBD1 as a possible D gene (5 bases). The germline CDR1 and CDR2 sequences are SGDLS and YYNGEE. CDR3 length equals 14 residues. Deletions cut 2 bases from V and 0 bases from J, with 8 bases between. The CDR3 DNA follows: TGTGCCAGCAGCGTGGGGGGGATGAACACTGAAGCTTTCTTT. It specifies CASSVGGMNTEAFF. Combining the CDR3 with reference TRBV9 and TRBJ1-1 gives the whole variable domain DSGVTQTPKHLITATGQRVTLRCSPRSGDLSVYWYQQSLDQGLQFLIQYYNGEERAKGNILERFSAQQFPDLHSELNLSSLELGDSALYFCASSVGGMNTEAFFGQGTRLTVV.

This clonotype was seen more than once but under ten times. With a much larger clone just one base away, this may be a read error. V is TRBV5-1 and J is TRBJ2-5; perhaps TRBD2 as D (6 bases). Trimming took off 5 bases at V and 6 bases at J, with 20 bases between the two ends. From germline, CDR1 is SGHRS and CDR2 YFSETQ. The CDR3 covers 15 residues. The CDR3 protein is CASRNPLEGRKTQYF. The CDR3 DNA reads TGCGCCAGCAGAAACCCGCTGGAGGGCCGCAAGACCCAGTACTTC.

The chain carries TRBV7-9 and TRBJ2-7; tentatively, D is TRBD1 (6 bases). V was clipped by 3 bases and J by 2 bases, with 23 bases between them. The germline gives CDR1 SEHNR, CDR2 FQNEAQ (reference sequence). The CDR3 has 18 residues. The CDR3 region is CASSFHRDIPKPPYEQYF. The CDR3 DNA sequence: TGTGCCAGCAGCTTTCACCGGGACATCCCTAAACCTCCCTACGAGCAGTACTTC.

This clonotype turned up a few times. The chain employs TRBV19 and TRBJ2-3, with D maybe TRBD2 (6 bases). V was shortened by 5 bases and J by 2 bases, with 11 bases between the two germline ends. The CDR3 totals 14 residues. From germline, CDR1 is LNHDA and CDR2 SQIVND (reference sequence). CDR3: CASSPSALTDTQYF. The CDR3 DNA reads as TGTGCCAGTAGTCCTAGCGCCCTCACAGATACGCAGTATTTT.

At least ten counts were recorded for this clonotype. The V and J genes are TRBV2 and TRBJ2-7, with D maybe TRBD1 (6 bases). The CDR3 is 14 residues long. The germline gives CDR1 SNHLY, CDR2 FYNNEI. The ends were cut back, 6 bases at V and 3 bases at J, with 15 bases in the middle. The CDR3 protein is CASSPGTPNYEQYF. The CDR3 DNA reads as TGTGCCAGCAGCCCCGGGACACCGAACTACGAGCAGTACTTC.

A remark on this clonotype: A much larger clonotype is one base distant, so this may be a read error. The gene calls are TRBV10-3 and TRBJ2-5; D possibly corresponds to TRBD1 (6 bases). V gave up 7 bases and J gave up 11 bases, with 23 bases separating them. The CDR3 sequence is 14 residues long. Looked up from germline, CDR1 is ENHRY and CDR2 is SYGVKD. The CDR3 loop is CAITGTNSYNEQYF. CDR3 DNA: TGTGCCATCACGGGGACAAACTCCTACAATGAGCAGTACTTC.

The genes are TRBV5-1 and TRBJ2-3; D remains unclear. CDR3 length: 15 amino acids. Germline CDR1 reads SGHRS; CDR2 reads YFSETQ. Trimming removed 0 bases at V and 6 bases at J, with 14 bases between. The CDR3 sequence is CASSLASSVLDTQYF. The CDR3 DNA is TGCGCCAGCAGCTTGGCCTCGTCGGTTTTGGATACGCAGTATTTT.

This clonotype was seen many times. The J gene is TRBJ1-2, the V gene TRBV2; D remains ambiguous. The CDR3 totals 13 residues. Germline V gene sequence: CDR1 SNHLY, CDR2 FYNNEI. Trimming left V 4 bases short and J 4 bases short, with 10 bases between. The CDR3 loop reads CASSGSTTYGYTF. The CDR3 bases are TGTGCCAGCAGTGGAAGCACGACCTATGGCTACACCTTC.

This clonotype has ten or more counts. The chain couples TRBV12-3 or TRBV12-4 to TRBJ2-1, with D possibly called TRBD1 or TRBD2 (6 bases each). The CDR3 covers 16 residues. V lost 6 bases and J 2 bases, leaving 17 bases between the germline ends. CDR3 amino acids: CASSPGWGATYNEQFF. The CDR3 DNA reads TGTGCCAGCAGCCCAGGTTGGGGGGCGACCTACAATGAGCAGTTCTTC.

This clonotype was detected many times. This sequence joins TRBV3-1 and TRBJ2-3, with a possible D match to TRBD2 (6 bases). The germline V and J ends were trimmed by 4 bases and 1 base, with 15 bases remaining between them. Germline CDR1 reads LGHDT; CDR2 reads YNNKEL (reference sequence). The CDR3 totals 16 residues. This CDR3 is CASSPTAGLGTDTQYF. Here the CDR3 DNA reads TGTGCCAGCAGCCCAACTGCGGGGTTGGGCACAGATACGCAGTATTTT.